The subject of this entry is one TCR beta chain. Its antigen target is currently unknown. There are no base qualities to consult, and no much larger clone falls within one base. Library construction relied on 5' RACE. The sequencer was an Illumina Genome Analyzer IIx. To prepare the RNA-based TCR cDNA libraries, a previously described protocol was followed, with several modifications. To prevent cross-contamination, barcodes specific to each sample were added to both ends of every TCR cDNA library during cDNA synthesis and amplification. In the source study's methods: Between about 90,000 and nearly 550,000 clonotypes were identified per individual, and roughly 2 to 3.6 million CDR3-containing reads were obtained per library. Reads with improper barcode index combinations were discarded, after which clonesets were built for each library with the MiTCR software. While assembling CDR3 clonotypes, MiTCR filtered or rescued low-quality reads and corrected PCR and sequencing errors. Artificial out-of-frame clonotypes were removed by being mapped to in-frame sequences, with one indel in the CDR3 allowed. Similarity in V and J gene usage between donors was calculated as the Jensen-Shannon divergence divided by the mean entropy. TCRdb redid the processing of the public reads, applying fastp at Q25 and MiXCR, and retained in-frame beta chains. A single entry per CDR3 protein holds the most common genes and DNA from its merged rows. Clone size and V and J calls follow TCRdb, not the original study. Present in this sample are roughly 340,000 distinct CDR3 sequences, over 25% of which were seen just once. The ten biggest clones cover about 6.1% of the sample.

The data derive from a study of identical twins' blood T cells (dated by TCRdb to the early 2010s). Regarding the complete study: Around 50 million Illumina reads were obtained across 12 libraries, comprising six alpha-chain and six beta-chain libraries. To assess how genetics influences repertoire formation, the study used next-generation sequencing to compare the TCR alpha and beta chain repertoires of three pairs of monozygous twins.

Inclusive of the bounding cysteine and phenylalanine, the CDR3 is 13 residues long. Here the CDR3 DNA is all that survives: 39 bases in frame from base 1. Summary of the overall study and its limitations: V gene usage, even among non-selected out-of-frame TCRbeta clonotypes, was reported to be markedly more similar within twin pairs than between unrelated donors. Among the most abundant TCRbeta clonotypes, more CDR3 sequences were shared by each donor with her twin than with unrelated donors. The study stated that the proposed role of the TCRalpha J segment in MHC recognition during thymic selection needs to be validated by independent studies. Because the twins were raised together, environmental influences could not be ruled out as an explanation for the similarity between twins. The number of CDR3 clonotypes shared between two donors was mainly determined by the product of the cloneset sizes of the two donors, and no clear deviation from this trend was shown by twins.

The donors were six healthy women who made up three monozygous twin pairs. All three twin pairs had been raised together and were thought likely to have encountered the same vaccines and infectious agents. RNA was isolated from peripheral blood mononuclear cells and used to prepare TCR cDNA libraries. The sample was PBMCs. The sequence was collected from a woman aged 18 to 55 in good health. Recombination joined TRBV21-1 with TRBJ1-6. TRBV21-1 is listed as a pseudogene. The nucleotide sequence is TGTGCCAGCAGCCGGCCGCGAAACGTACCCCTCCACTTT. The translation is CASSRPRNVPLHF.